Below, 32 T cell receptor beta chains from the same sample are listed, as sequenced in a study of blood T cell repertoires in COVID-19. TCRdb's table, derived via immunoSEQ multiplex PCR, lists solely in-frame clones and lacks some. Found here are over 100,000 clones, roughly four fifths of them singletons; the top ten hold 12%. Sequencing was carried out using peripheral blood. Receptors originate from a woman aged 55-75 years with acute or convalescent COVID-19.

The chain has TRBV19 and TRBJ1-1; 9 bases line up with TRBD1. The germline CDR1 and CDR2 sequences are LNHDA and SQIVND (reference sequence). This CDR3 is 15 amino acids long. Trimming took 7 bases from V and 5 from J; bases not matched to a gene: 11. The CDR3 DNA follows: TGTGCCAGTAACTGGGAACAGGGGGCTCGGACTGAAGCTTTCTTT. Translated, it gives CASNWEQGARTEAFF.

This clone was seen more than once but under ten times. The chain is built from TRBV7-9 and TRBJ1-2; possible D gene TRBD1, 5 bases. Germline CDR1 and CDR2: SEHNR and FQNEAQ (reference sequence). The CDR3 extends over 15 amino acids. Between the trimmed V and J ends, which lost 8 bases and 0 bases, there was a span of 16 bases. The CDR3 coding sequence is TGTGCCAGCGGGGGGTCCTCGATAGCTAACTATGGCTACACCTTC. This codes for CASGGSSIANYGYTF.

This chain uses TRBV18 with TRBJ1-1; D is undetermined. Germline lookup yields CDR1 KGHSH and CDR2 LQKENI. The CDR3 length is 16 residues. V shed 0 bases and J shed 0 bases, with 11 bases lying between them. The CDR3 here is CASSPPRERVNTEAFF. CDR3 in DNA: TGTGCCAGCTCACCACCGCGGGAACGGGTGAACACTGAAGCTTTCTTT.

The V call is TRBV18, the J call TRBJ1-2; 10 bases line up with TRBD1. Germline assignment: CDR1 KGHSH and CDR2 LQKENI. The CDR3 has 15 residues. J was trimmed by 14 bases and V by 2 bases; bases with no gene match: 14. The CDR3, as DNA: TGTGCCAGCTCACCATCTACCGGGACAGGGGCCCTTATGACCTTC. It yields the protein CASSPSTGTGALMTF.

The V gene is TRBV7-2, the J gene TRBJ1-1, with D possibly being TRBD1 (5 bases). Trimming stripped 7 bases from V and 4 bases from J, with 13 bases between. The CDR3 covers 13 residues. Germline V gene lookup returns CDR1 SGHTA and CDR2 FQGNSA. This CDR3 is CASTTRGGTEAFF. CDR3 nucleotides: TGTGCCAGCACCACCCGGGGGGGCACTGAAGCTTTCTTT.

The rearrangement links TRBV9 to TRBJ1-5, with D maybe TRBD1 (5 bases). V lost 0 bases and J lost 6, with 13 bases in between. Germline values: CDR1 SGDLS, CDR2 YYNGEE. The CDR3 totals 15 residues. CDR3 bases: TGTGCCAGCAGCGTAGGTTGGGGTCAGGGTCAGCCCCAGCATTTT. Protein product: CASSVGWGQGQPQHF.

The sample holds a few counts of this clone. The chain joins TRBV19 to TRBJ1-5, with 7 positions matching TRBD1. This CDR3 is built from 16 residues. V shed 2 bases and J 2 bases; nucleotides not matched to a gene: 6. Germline V gives CDR1 LNHDA, CDR2 SQIVND (reference sequence). The CDR3 reads CASSIQQGMGNQPQHF. The CDR3 coding sequence is TGTGCCAGTAGTATACAACAGGGGATGGGCAATCAGCCCCAGCATTTT.

The chain couples TRBV6-5 to TRBJ1-6; TRBD1 matches at 7 bases. The J segment lost 10 bases and the V segment lost 7 bases, leaving 13 bases of the junction unmatched. The germline CDR1 and CDR2 sequences are MNHEY and SVGAGI. This CDR3 region has 15 residues. The CDR3 DNA follows: TGTGCCAGCAAAGTCGACAGGGCAAACTTATCACCCCTCCACTTT. Its translation is CASKVDRANLSPLHF.

The CDR3 DNA is TGCGCCAGCAGCTTGGTCGGGAACGAAGTCACCGGGGAGCTGTTTTTT. It yields the protein CASSLVGNEVTGELFF. This sequence joins TRBV5-1 and TRBJ2-2; a possible D gene is TRBD2 (5 bases). The V end lost 0 bases, the J end lost 4 bases, and 13 bases lay between the germline ends. CDR1 is SGHRS and CDR2 is YFSETQ in the germline V gene. This CDR3 is built from 16 residues.

The chain's CDR3 is CASSPGGGGGYTF. Written as DNA, the CDR3 is TGTGCCAGCAGTCCCGGCGGGGGAGGAGGCTACACCTTC. The chain couples TRBV6-5 to TRBJ1-2; D might be TRBD1 (5 bases). V dropped 5 bases and J dropped 8 bases, with 15 bases sitting between them. Germline V CDR1 and CDR2: MNHEY, SVGAGI. The CDR3 spans 13 residues.

This clone was observed a handful of times. V is TRBV28 and J is TRBJ1-5; D gene uncertain. V gave up 5 bases and J gave up 6 bases, with 11 bases separating them. The CDR3 is 13 residues long. Germline CDR1 reads MDHEN; CDR2 reads SYDVKM. CDR3 residues: CASSRPGSQPQHF. The CDR3 DNA reads TGTGCCAGCAGTCGACCGGGGAGTCAGCCCCAGCATTTT.

The V call is TRBV7-6, the J call TRBJ1-6; D ambiguous. Germline assignment: CDR1 SGHVS and CDR2 FNYEAQ. V was pared by 3 bases and J by 0 bases, with 9 bases between. This CDR3 is built from 16 residues. In nucleotides, the CDR3 is TGTGCCAGCAGCTTTAATCCGAGCTCCTATAATTCACCCCTCCACTTT. Translated: CASSFNPSSYNSPLHF.

V gene TRBV5-1 combines with J gene TRBJ2-5, with a weak D call TRBD2 (5 bases). The V gene lost 0 bases and the J gene lost 5 bases, with 11 bases spanning the gap. CDR1 is SGHRS and CDR2 is YFSETQ in the germline V gene. There are 14 residues in the CDR3. The CDR3 reads CASSLGPGSETQYF. Here the CDR3 DNA reads TGCGCCAGCAGCTTGGGGCCGGGGTCGGAGACCCAGTACTTC.

The V and J genes are TRBV13 and TRBJ2-5; 10 bases are shared with TRBD1. J lost 4 bases, V lost 8 bases, and 4 bases had no gene match. Per the germline V gene, CDR1 is PRHDT and CDR2 is FYEKMQ (reference sequence). The length of the CDR3 is 13 residues. The CDR3 nucleotides are TGTGCCAGCCGACAGGGGGCTACAGAGACCCAGTACTTC. The encoded protein is CASRQGATETQYF.

The chain employs TRBV5-1 and TRBJ2-3; the match to TRBD1 covers 7 bases. This CDR3 contains 15 residues. The J segment lost 2 bases and the V segment lost 1 base, leaving 4 bases of the junction unmatched. Germline V gene sequence: CDR1 SGHRS, CDR2 YFSETQ. This CDR3 reads CASSLWDSSTDTQYF. The CDR3 DNA sequence: TGCGCCAGCAGCTTGTGGGACAGCTCCACAGATACGCAGTATTTT.

The chain is built from TRBV19 and TRBJ1-1, with D unresolved. The V end was cut by 3 bases, the J end by 1 base, with 9 bases between. This CDR3 has 14 amino acids. Germline-derived CDR1 and CDR2 are LNHDA and SQIVND (reference sequence). Here the CDR3 reads CASSMRGPNTEAFF. The CDR3 region has the DNA TGTGCCAGTAGTATGAGAGGGCCGAACACTGAAGCTTTCTTT.

The V gene is TRBV5-1, the J gene TRBJ2-5; D possibly corresponds to TRBD2 (5 bases). The CDR3 loop spans 16 amino acids. V was pared by 2 bases and J by 1 base, with 15 bases between. Looked up from germline, CDR1 is SGHRS and CDR2 is YFSETQ. This CDR3 is CASSFMRVESQETQYF. DNA for the CDR3: TGCGCCAGCAGCTTTATGAGGGTAGAGTCCCAAGAGACCCAGTACTTC. The variable domain in full, with the rest retrieved from reference TRBV5-1 and TRBJ2-5, is KAGVTQTPRYLIKTRGQQVTLSCSPISGHRSVSWYQQTPGQGLQFLFEYFSETQRNKGNFPGRFSGRQFSNSRSEMNVSTLELGDSALYLCASSFMRVESQETQYFGPGTRLLVL.

The rearrangement joins TRBV10-3 to TRBJ1-2; 10 positions match TRBD1. This CDR3 contains 16 residues. Germline V gene lookup returns CDR1 ENHRY and CDR2 SYGVKD. V lost 0 bases and J lost 2; bases outside the gene matches: 3. CDR3 nucleotides: TGTGCCATCAGTGAGTCGTTGGGACAGGGGAACTATGGCTACACCTTC. This codes for CAISESLGQGNYGYTF.

This clone was seen only once. This chain joins TRBV15 and TRBJ1-1; D remains ambiguous. CDR1 and CDR2 from the germline V gene are LNHNV and YYDKDF (reference sequence). V was pared by 0 bases and J by 2 bases, with 13 bases between. The CDR3 has 16 amino acids. The CDR3, as DNA: TGTGCCACCAGCAGAGATGCTGGAGGCTATAACACTGAAGCTTTCTTT. Translating it yields CATSRDAGGYNTEAFF.

This chain uses TRBV19 with TRBJ1-1; D not certain. Trimming removed 5 bases from V and 2 bases from J, with 3 bases in between. The germline V gene has CDR1 LNHDA and CDR2 SQIVND (reference sequence). The CDR3 runs 11 residues. DNA of the CDR3: TGTGCCAGTAGTTTAAACACTGAAGCTTTCTTT. Protein: CASSLNTEAFF.

This chain uses TRBV7-2 with TRBJ1-1; D unresolved. Per germline, CDR1 SGHTA and CDR2 FQGNSA. The CDR3 runs to 12 residues. V lost 1 base and J lost 10, with 10 bases in between. CDR3 sequence reads: CASSLVAGPAFF. The CDR3 DNA is TGTGCCAGCAGCTTAGTTGCAGGTCCAGCTTTCTTT. Using reference TRBV7-2 and TRBJ1-1 for the parts outside the CDR3, the full variable domain is GAGVSQSPSNKVTEKGKDVELRCDPISGHTALYWYRQSLGQGLEFLIYFQGNSAPDKSGLPSDRFSAERTGGSVSTLTIQRTQQEDSAVYLCASSLVAGPAFFGQGTRLTVV.

This chain connects TRBV12-3 or TRBV12-4 to TRBJ2-1; the D gene is possibly TRBD2 (5 bases). The CDR3 covers 11 residues. V lost 6 bases to trimming and J lost 10 bases, with 10 bases between them. The CDR3 DNA sequence: TGTGCCAGCAGGGAGTCGGGAGAGCAGTTCTTC. Residues: CASRESGEQFF.

The chain links TRBV5-1 to TRBJ2-7; the match to TRBD1 covers 11 bases. The CDR3 covers 14 residues. The germline V gene has CDR1 SGHRS and CDR2 YFSETQ. J gave up 5 bases and V 0 bases, and 1 base lay outside the gene matches. The CDR3 nucleotides read TGCGCCAGCAGCTTGGCGGGACAGGGGGACGAGCAGTACTTC. Its translation is CASSLAGQGDEQYF.

This chain uses TRBV9 with TRBJ1-2, with D perhaps matching TRBD1 (5 bases). With 3 bases removed from V and 5 bases from J, the gap between germline ends came to 20 bases. Germline CDR1 and CDR2: SGDLS and YYNGEE. The CDR3 length is 16 residues. In DNA form, the CDR3 reads TGTGCCAGCAGCGCACCCCGGGTCGGCGGGGGATATGGCTACACCTTC. Translation: CASSAPRVGGGYGYTF. The variable domain in full, completed from reference TRBV9 and TRBJ1-2, reads DSGVTQTPKHLITATGQRVTLRCSPRSGDLSVYWYQQSLDQGLQFLIQYYNGEERAKGNILERFSAQQFPDLHSELNLSSLELGDSALYFCASSAPRVGGGYGYTFGSGTRLTVV.

J is TRBJ1-1 and V is TRBV5-4; 7 bases map to TRBD1. V shed 1 base and J 1 base; nucleotides not matched to a gene: 4. From germline, CDR1 is SGHNT and CDR2 YYREEE (reference sequence). CDR3 length: 15 residues. This CDR3 reads CASSLTGVWNTEAFF. The DNA of the CDR3 is TGTGCCAGCAGCTTGACAGGGGTCTGGAACACTGAAGCTTTCTTT.

The chain links TRBV2 to TRBJ1-2; the match to TRBD1 covers 10 bases. The junction had 5 bases not matched to a gene; V was cut back by 9 bases and J by 7 bases. The CDR3 spans 12 residues. Germline V lookup: CDR1 SNHLY, CDR2 FYNNEI. The CDR3 DNA reads TGTGCCAGTTCGACAGGGGGCTTTGGCTACACCTTC. It yields the protein CASSTGGFGYTF.

The chain uses TRBV21-1 and TRBJ2-7; the table's D call, TRBD2, was not checked against the DNA. TRBV21-1 is a known pseudogene. This CDR3 is built from 15 residues. CDR3 DNA: TGTGCCAGCAGCAAAGGGGGGAGGGTTTCCTACGAGCAGTACTTC. Encoded protein: CASSKGGRVSYEQYF.

The rearrangement joins TRBV29-1 to TRBJ2-6; tentatively, D is TRBD2 (5 bases). This CDR3 has 15 residues. In germline, CDR1 is SQVTM, CDR2 ANQGSEA. The ends were cut back, 0 bases at V and 4 bases at J, with 10 bases in the middle. CDR3 region: CSVEDLRAGANVLTF. In nucleotides, the CDR3 is TGCAGCGTTGAAGATTTGCGGGCAGGGGCCAACGTCCTGACTTTC.

The chain combines TRBV5-6 with TRBJ1-2; 7 positions agree with TRBD1. The V segment lost 5 bases and the J segment 4 bases; nucleotides outside the gene matches: 14. Germline CDR1 is SGHDT and CDR2 is YYEEEE. CDR3 length: 16 residues. The CDR3 nucleotides read TGTGCCAGCAGTTCGACAGGGATGACGTTGGGCTATGGCTACACCTTC. Amino acids: CASSSTGMTLGYGYTF.

This sequence joins TRBV5-4 and TRBJ1-1, with 7 positions matching TRBD1. J gave up 1 base and V 3 bases, and 6 bases lay outside the gene matches. Looked up from germline, CDR1 is SGHNT and CDR2 is YYREEE (reference sequence). CDR3 size: 15 residues. CDR3 sequence: CASSSPGGGNTEAFF. The DNA of the CDR3 is TGTGCCAGCAGCTCCCCAGGGGGTGGGAACACTGAAGCTTTCTTT.

This chain links TRBV7-3 with TRBJ2-7; TRBD1 agrees at 7 bases. The CDR3 covers 13 residues. Germline V gives CDR1 SGHTA, CDR2 FQGTGA. The J segment lost 6 bases and the V segment lost 5 bases, leaving 7 bases of the junction unmatched. This CDR3 reads CASSHTQGSEQYV. The DNA of the CDR3 is TGTGCCAGCAGCCATACACAGGGGAGCGAGCAGTACGTC.

The chain couples TRBV27 to TRBJ1-2, with 9 bases that match TRBD1. CDR3 length: 12 amino acids. Germline assignment: CDR1 MNHEY and CDR2 SMNVEV (reference sequence). Trimming removed 5 bases from V and 8 bases from J; junction bases left unmatched: 3. The CDR3 nucleotides read TGTGCCAGCAGTGGGGACAGGGCGGGCTACACCTTC. Its translation: CASSGDRAGYTF.